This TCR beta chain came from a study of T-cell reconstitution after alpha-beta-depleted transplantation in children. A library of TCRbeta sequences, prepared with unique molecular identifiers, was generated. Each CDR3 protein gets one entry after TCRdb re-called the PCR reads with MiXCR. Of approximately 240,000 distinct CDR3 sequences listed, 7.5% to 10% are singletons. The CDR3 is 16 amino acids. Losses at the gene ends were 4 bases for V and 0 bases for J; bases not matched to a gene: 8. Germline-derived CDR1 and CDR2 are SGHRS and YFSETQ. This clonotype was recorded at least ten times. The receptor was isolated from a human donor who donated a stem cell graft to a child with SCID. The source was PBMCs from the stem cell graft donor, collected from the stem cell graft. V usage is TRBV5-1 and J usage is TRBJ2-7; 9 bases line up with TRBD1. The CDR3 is CASSQGPGQGSYEQYF. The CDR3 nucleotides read TGCGCCAGCAGCCAAGGCCCGGGACAGGGCTCCTACGAGCAGTACTTC.